Following are 9 T cell receptor beta chains from one sample sequenced in a study of T cell responses to AZD1222 COVID-19 vaccine. The method was immunoSEQ multiplex PCR; TCRdb's version includes in-frame clones alone and lacks a portion of them. The sample holds some 120,000 clones, approximately 85% seen once. Sequencing was performed on peripheral blood, taken on day 0 of MenACWY control vaccination. Source of these receptors: an adult in good health.

V is TRBV7-2 and J is TRBJ1-1; a possible D gene is TRBD1 (5 bases). The CDR3 length is 15 residues. The V end was cut by 1 base, the J end by 1 base, with 10 bases between. CDR1 is SGHTA and CDR2 is FQGNSA in the germline V gene. In nucleotides, the CDR3 is TGTGCCAGCAGCTTAGACTGGGGGAAGAACACTGAAGCTTTCTTT. It is translated as CASSLDWGKNTEAFF.

The rearrangement uses TRBV6-5 and TRBJ1-1, with TRBD1 identical over 7 bases. Germline V CDR1 and CDR2: MNHEY, SVGAGI. There are 14 residues in the CDR3. J was trimmed by 4 bases and V by 4 bases; bases with no gene match: 6. In nucleotides, the CDR3 is TGTGCCAGCAGTTGGGGACAGATTACCACTGAAGCTTTCTTT. Amino acid sequence: CASSWGQITTEAFF.

The V call is TRBV5-8, the J call TRBJ2-1; 9 nucleotides align to TRBD2. Germline V gives CDR1 SGHTS, CDR2 YDEGEE. V gave up 2 bases and J gave up 5 bases; unmatched junction bases: 2. This CDR3 is built from 14 residues. CDR3 DNA sequence: TGTGCCAGCAGCTTTTGGACTAGCGACAATGAGCAGTTCTTC. It encodes CASSFWTSDNEQFF.

The chain carries TRBV18 and TRBJ2-3; 8 nucleotides line up with TRBD1. The CDR3 totals 15 residues. Germline CDR1 KGHSH, CDR2 LQKENI. The V gene end was trimmed by 2 bases and the J gene end by 2 bases; junction bases not matched to a gene: 3. In DNA form, the CDR3 reads TGTGCCAGCTCACCAACAGGGGGATACACAGATACGCAGTATTTT. This translates into CASSPTGGYTDTQYF.

The chain recombines TRBV24-1 with TRBJ1-1; D might be TRBD1 (5 bases). The length of the CDR3 is 12 residues. The ends were cut back, 3 bases at V and 7 bases at J, with 8 bases in the middle. CDR1 KGHDR and CDR2 SFDVKD come from the germline V gene. The chain's CDR3 is CATSDAGIEAFF. DNA of the CDR3: TGTGCCACCAGTGATGCAGGGATTGAAGCTTTCTTT.

The J gene is TRBJ2-3, the V gene TRBV10-3; 15 bases are a match to TRBD2. The CDR3 is 17 amino acids. J gave up 1 base and V 4 bases, and 3 bases lay outside the gene matches. Germline assignment: CDR1 ENHRY and CDR2 SYGVKD. The CDR3 DNA reads TGTGCCATCAGTGCGGGACTAGCGGGGGGACGCACAGATACGCAGTATTTT. This sequence encodes CAISAGLAGGRTDTQYF.

The DNA for the CDR3 is TGTGCCAGTAGTATCGTCGGGGTGCCCTACGAGCAGTACTTC. This codes for CASSIVGVPYEQYF. The chain is built from TRBV19 and TRBJ2-7; tentative D call: TRBD2 (5 bases). V was shortened by 3 bases and J by 2 bases, with 11 bases between the two germline ends. CDR1 is LNHDA and CDR2 is SQIVND in the germline V gene (reference sequence). The CDR3 has 14 amino acids.

The rearrangement links TRBV18 to TRBJ1-5; 7 nucleotides agree with TRBD1. This CDR3 region has 15 residues. Germline V CDR1 and CDR2: KGHSH, LQKENI. The trim removed 3 bases at V and 7 bases at J, leaving 9 bases unmatched. CDR3 coding DNA: TGTGCCAGCTCACCCCAGGGGGGGGCCCGGCAGCCCCAGCATTTT. Its protein product is CASSPQGGARQPQHF.

This clone was observed a single time. The V and J genes are TRBV7-9 and TRBJ2-5; D gene unclear. CDR1 and CDR2 from the germline V gene are SEHNR and FQNEAQ (reference sequence). This CDR3 contains 15 residues. V was cut by 2 bases and J by 0 bases, with 10 bases left in between. The chain's CDR3 is CASSLSRQYQETQYF. The CDR3 region has the DNA TGTGCCAGCAGCTTATCGAGGCAGTACCAAGAGACCCAGTACTTC.